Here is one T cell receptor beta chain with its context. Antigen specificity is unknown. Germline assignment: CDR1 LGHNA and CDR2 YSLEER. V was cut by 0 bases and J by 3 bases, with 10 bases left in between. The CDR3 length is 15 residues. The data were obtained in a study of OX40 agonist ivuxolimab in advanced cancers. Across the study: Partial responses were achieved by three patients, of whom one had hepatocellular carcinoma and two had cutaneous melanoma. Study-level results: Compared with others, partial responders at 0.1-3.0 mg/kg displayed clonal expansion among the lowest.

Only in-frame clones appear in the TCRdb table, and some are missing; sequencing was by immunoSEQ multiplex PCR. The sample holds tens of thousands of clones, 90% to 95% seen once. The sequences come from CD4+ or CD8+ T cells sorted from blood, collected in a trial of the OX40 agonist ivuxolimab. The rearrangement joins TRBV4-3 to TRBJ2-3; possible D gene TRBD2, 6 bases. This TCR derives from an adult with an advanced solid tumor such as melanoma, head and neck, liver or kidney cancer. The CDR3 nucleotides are TGCGCCAGCAGCCAAGATGGAGGGGCAACAGATACGCAGTATTTT. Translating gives CASSQDGGATDTQYF.